Shown below are 6 T cell receptor beta chains from a single sample sequenced in a study of blood T cell repertoires in COVID-19 (dated by TCRdb to the early 2020s). The library was made by the immunoSEQ multiplex PCR assay. TCRdb took this table from immuneACCESS and kept in-frame rearrangements with V and J called. Such tables lack part of the clones; where checked against another copy, unresolved V genes explain under half of the gap, and the rest is unexplained. The sample table records some 60,000 clones; roughly 90% of these occur just once. The ten largest clones take up over 0.95% of the sample. The sequenced sample was peripheral blood. All receptors come from a man between 60 and 75 years old with acute or convalescent COVID-19.

This chain connects TRBV18 to TRBJ1-1, with D perhaps TRBD1 (6 bases). Germline V gene lookup returns CDR1 KGHSH and CDR2 LQKENI. This CDR3 is built from 14 residues. Trimming stripped 1 base from V and 5 bases from J, with 11 bases between. DNA of the CDR3: TGTGCCAGCTCACCACAGGGGGTTGGAACTGAAGCTTTCTTT. Its protein is CASSPQGVGTEAFF.

This chain joins TRBV29-1 and TRBJ2-7; 8 bases align to TRBD2. The V gene end was trimmed by 5 bases and the J gene end by 2 bases; junction bases not matched to a gene: 5. This CDR3 is built from 13 residues. Looked up from germline, CDR1 is SQVTM and CDR2 is ANQGSEA. DNA of the CDR3: TGCAGCGTTTCCAGCGGGAGAACCTACGAGCAGTACTTC. Translated: CSVSSGRTYEQYF.

V usage is TRBV5-1 and J usage is TRBJ1-6, with no clear D. With 6 bases removed from V and 6 bases from J, the gap between germline ends came to 13 bases. The CDR3 is 14 amino acids. Germline loops: CDR1 SGHRS, CDR2 YFSETQ. This CDR3 is CASKVDSPNSPLHF. The CDR3 bases are TGCGCCAGCAAAGTGGACTCCCCTAATTCACCCCTCCACTTT. Complete variable domain (other parts from reference TRBV5-1 and TRBJ1-6): KAGVTQTPRYLIKTRGQQVTLSCSPISGHRSVSWYQQTPGQGLQFLFEYFSETQRNKGNFPGRFSGRQFSNSRSEMNVSTLELGDSALYLCASKVDSPNSPLHFGNGTRLTVT.

This clone was observed a single time. The chain carries TRBV28 and TRBJ1-2, with 7 bases identical to TRBD1. Germline CDR1 is MDHEN and CDR2 is SYDVKM. The J segment lost 0 bases and the V segment lost 5 bases, leaving 18 bases of the junction unmatched. CDR3 size: 19 residues. For the CDR3, the DNA is TGTGCCAGCAGTCCCTCGTATCTCCGGACAGGCCGCGCTAACTATGGCTACACCTTC. It yields the protein CASSPSYLRTGRANYGYTF.

The CDR3 nucleotides read TGTGCCAGCAGTTTGTGGCAGGGGGCGGGATACAATGAGCAGTTCTTC. Protein sequence: CASSLWQGAGYNEQFF. The chain is built from TRBV27 and TRBJ2-1; 8 bases are a match to TRBD1. The CDR3 runs 16 residues. Per germline, CDR1 MNHEY and CDR2 SMNVEV (reference sequence). V was pared by 3 bases and J by 4 bases, with 8 bases of the junction left unmatched.

DNA for the CDR3: TGTGCCTGGAGTAACAGGAGCCACTATGGCTACACCTTC. Translation gives CAWSNRSHYGYTF. The chain carries TRBV30 and TRBJ1-2; a weak D match, TRBD1 (5 bases). V lost 2 bases and J 3 bases, leaving 10 bases between the germline ends. Germline loops: CDR1 GTSNPN, CDR2 SVGIG (reference sequence). The CDR3 totals 13 residues. Combining the CDR3 with reference TRBV30 and TRBJ1-2 gives the whole variable domain SQTIHQWPATLVQPVGSPLSLECTVEGTSNPNLYWYRQAAGRGLQLLFYSVGIGQISSEVPQNLSASRPQDRQFILSSKKLLLSDSGFYLCAWSNRSHYGYTFGSGTRLTVV.